This T cell receptor (beta chain) was obtained from a study of blood T cell repertoires in COVID-19. The wider study: The cDNA or gDNA used as material had been derived from T cells, B-cell-depleted T cells, or PBMCs.

Only in-frame clones appear in the TCRdb table, and some are missing; sequencing was by immunoSEQ multiplex PCR. The sample has about 64,000 clones, under 90% seen once; the top ten hold roughly 3.2%. Deletions cut 6 bases from V and 7 bases from J, with 12 bases between. The CDR3 has 12 residues. CDR1 is SNHLY, CDR2 FYNNEI, per germline. This sequence originates from a man aged 45-65 years with active COVID-19. The sequenced material came from peripheral blood. The rearrangement links TRBV2 to TRBJ1-1; D not resolved. The CDR3: CASRRYNGEAFF. Written as DNA, the CDR3 is TGTGCCAGCAGGAGGTACAACGGTGAAGCTTTCTTT.